The next 13 T cell receptor beta chains were all read from a single sample in a study of identical twins' blood T cells. MiXCR, applied by TCRdb to the 5' RACE reads, yields one record per CDR3 protein. The sample has about 370,000 distinct CDR3 sequences, roughly 31% seen once. Sample: PBMCs. These receptors came from a woman aged 18-55 years in good health.

This chain links TRBV4-2 with TRBJ2-2; 8 bases align to TRBD2. This CDR3 region has 15 residues. J was trimmed by 5 bases and V by 1 base; bases with no gene match: 3. The germline CDR1 and CDR2 sequences are LGHNA and YNFKEQ. The CDR3 protein is CASSQGGLETGELFF. The CDR3 coding sequence is TGTGCCAGCAGCCAAGGGGGACTAGAAACCGGGGAGCTGTTTTTT.

This clonotype came up once. Given a much more abundant clone one base away, this may be a read error. V is TRBV18 and J is TRBJ1-1; the D is unclear. Germline CDR1 is KGHSH and CDR2 is LQKENI. The CDR3 has 13 residues. The CDR3 region is CASSPGPRPEALF. The CDR3 coding sequence is TGTGCCAGCTCACCGGGCCCTCGTCCTGAAGCTTTATTT.

Points on this clonotype: It may be a read error: a sequence one base away is much more abundant. This chain uses TRBV19 with TRBJ2-1; D gene unclear. The germline CDR1 and CDR2 sequences are LNHDA and SQIVND (reference sequence). The V end was cut by 5 bases, the J end by 4 bases, with 18 bases between. The CDR3 has 16 residues. CDR3 sequence (DNA): TGTGCCAGTAGTGTGAGTGGCAGGCAAAGTTACAATGAGCAGTTCTTC. The encoded protein is CASSVSGRQSYNEQFF.

This clonotype was recorded at least ten times. The chain carries TRBV29-1 and TRBJ2-2; 8 nucleotides line up with TRBD1. Losses at the gene ends were 5 bases for V and 5 bases for J; bases not matched to a gene: 4. This CDR3 comprises 13 residues. CDR1 is SQVTM, CDR2 ANQGSEA, per germline. The CDR3: CSVKTGGTGELFF. The CDR3 DNA reads TGCAGCGTTAAAACAGGGGGTACCGGGGAGCTGTTTTTT.

This clonotype was recorded a few times. The chain couples TRBV20-1 to TRBJ1-2, with 7 nucleotides matching TRBD1. This CDR3 is 14 amino acids long. The ends lost 6 bases at V and 5 bases at J; junction bases unmatched: 12. The V gene's germline CDR1 is DFQATT and CDR2 SNEGSKA (reference sequence). As DNA, the CDR3 is TGCAGTGCAAACCGAGGTGCAGGGGGGTATGGCTACACCTTC. Its translation is CSANRGAGGYGYTF.

The chain combines TRBV20-1 with TRBJ1-1; weak D call: TRBD1 (5 bases). V was pared by 4 bases and J by 3 bases, with 15 bases between. Germline-derived CDR1 and CDR2 are DFQATT and SNEGSKA (reference sequence). This CDR3 has 14 residues. The CDR3 DNA is TGCAGTGCTAAATCGGGGGGGGTGGACACTGAAGCTTTCTTT. This gives the protein CSAKSGGVDTEAFF.

This clonotype has only a few counts. The gene calls are TRBV12-3 or TRBV12-4 and TRBJ2-5; D gene uncertain. This CDR3 comprises 12 residues. V lost 0 bases and J 13 bases, leaving 12 bases between the germline ends. The CDR3 DNA reads TGTGCCAGCAGTTTAGCGGACCTAGTAGGGTACTTC. It yields the protein CASSLADLVGYF.

V gene TRBV10-3 combines with J gene TRBJ1-6, with a possible D match to TRBD1 (5 bases). Germline CDR1 and CDR2: ENHRY and SYGVKD. This CDR3 is built from 15 residues. V dropped 2 bases and J dropped 9 bases, with 14 bases sitting between them. CDR3 region: CAISENTGGSSPLHF. For the CDR3, the DNA is TGTGCCATCAGTGAGAATACAGGCGGTAGTTCACCCCTCCACTTT.

This clonotype was observed a few times. V and J are TRBV11-2 and TRBJ1-2; 9 positions agree with TRBD1. This CDR3 has 15 residues. V gave up 5 bases and J gave up 5 bases; unmatched junction bases: 9. Per germline, CDR1 SGHAT and CDR2 FQNNGV. DNA of the CDR3: TGTGCCAGCAGCCCCATGGGACAGGGTCTATATGGCTACACCTTC. This gives the protein CASSPMGQGLYGYTF.

This sequence joins TRBV7-2 and TRBJ1-1; D is undetermined. There are 15 residues in the CDR3. V shed 2 bases and J shed 2 bases, with 12 bases lying between them. Looked up from germline, CDR1 is SGHTA and CDR2 is FQGNSA. The CDR3 spells CASSLYATLNTEAFF. CDR3 coding DNA: TGTGCCAGCAGCTTATACGCGACACTCAACACTGAAGCTTTCTTT.

The sample holds a few counts of this clonotype. V and J are TRBV10-3 and TRBJ2-2; 7 bases are shared with TRBD2. Germline V gives CDR1 ENHRY, CDR2 SYGVKD. The CDR3 has 15 residues. J was trimmed by 0 bases and V by 6 bases; bases with no gene match: 4. CDR3 region: CAIRPGLANTGELFF. In nucleotides, the CDR3 is TGTGCCATCAGACCAGGACTAGCGAACACCGGGGAGCTGTTTTTT.

A few counts support this clonotype. The V and J genes are TRBV12-5 and TRBJ1-1; D possibly corresponds to TRBD1 (5 bases). The CDR3 has 16 residues. Germline V lookup: CDR1 LGHNT, CDR2 FRNRAP. V was pared by 6 bases and J by 1 base, with 18 bases between. CDR3 sequence (DNA): TGTGCTAGTGGCACGCCACCGGGACGAACGAACACTGAAGCTTTCTTT. Protein: CASGTPPGRTNTEAFF. The entire variable domain, with the rest obtained from reference TRBV12-5 and TRBJ1-1, is as follows: DARVTQTPRHKVTEMGQEVTMRCQPILGHNTVFWYRQTMMQGLELLAYFRNRAPLDDSGMPKDRFSAEMPDATLATLKIQPSEPRDSAVYFCASGTPPGRTNTEAFFGQGTRLTVV.

This chain joins TRBV5-1 and TRBJ1-1, with D tentatively TRBD1 (5 bases). Per germline, CDR1 SGHRS and CDR2 YFSETQ. The germline V and J ends were trimmed by 0 bases and 6 bases, with 9 bases remaining between them. The CDR3 is 13 amino acids. The CDR3 reads CASSLVGDAEAFF. The CDR3 coding sequence is TGCGCCAGCAGCTTGGTAGGGGATGCTGAAGCTTTCTTT.